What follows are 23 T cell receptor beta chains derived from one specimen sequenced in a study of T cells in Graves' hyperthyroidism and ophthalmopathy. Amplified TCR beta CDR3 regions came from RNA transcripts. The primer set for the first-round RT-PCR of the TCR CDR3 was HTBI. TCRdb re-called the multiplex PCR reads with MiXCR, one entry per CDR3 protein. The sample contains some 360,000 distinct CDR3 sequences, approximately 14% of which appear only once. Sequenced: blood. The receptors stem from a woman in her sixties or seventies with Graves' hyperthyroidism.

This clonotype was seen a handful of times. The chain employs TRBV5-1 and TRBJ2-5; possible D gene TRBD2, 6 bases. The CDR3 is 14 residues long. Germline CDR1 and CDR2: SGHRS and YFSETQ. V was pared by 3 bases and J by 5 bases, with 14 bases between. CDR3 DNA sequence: TGCGCCAGCAGCTCGGGACTCCTGTTGGAGACCCAGTACTTC. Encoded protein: CASSSGLLLETQYF.

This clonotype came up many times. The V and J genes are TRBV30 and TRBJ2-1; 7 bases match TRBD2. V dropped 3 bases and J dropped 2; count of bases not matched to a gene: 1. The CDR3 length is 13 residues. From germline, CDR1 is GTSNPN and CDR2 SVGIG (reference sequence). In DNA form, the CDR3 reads TGTGCCTGGAGGCGGGAGACCTACAATGAGCAGTTCTTC. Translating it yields CAWRRETYNEQFF.

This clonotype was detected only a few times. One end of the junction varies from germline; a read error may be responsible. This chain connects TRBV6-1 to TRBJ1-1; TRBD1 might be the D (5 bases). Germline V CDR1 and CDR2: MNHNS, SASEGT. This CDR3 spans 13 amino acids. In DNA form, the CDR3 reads TGTGCCAGCAGTTCCAGGGAAAGGACTGAAGCTTCCTTT. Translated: CASSSRERTEASF.

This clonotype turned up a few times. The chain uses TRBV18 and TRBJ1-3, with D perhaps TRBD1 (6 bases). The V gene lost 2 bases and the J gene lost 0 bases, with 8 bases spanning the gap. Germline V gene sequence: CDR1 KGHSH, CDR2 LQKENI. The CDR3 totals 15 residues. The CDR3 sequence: CASSPSTGSGNTIYF. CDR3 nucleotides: TGTGCCAGCTCACCATCGACAGGCTCTGGAAACACCATATATTTT. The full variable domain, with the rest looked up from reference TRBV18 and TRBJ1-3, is NAGVMQNPRHLVRRRGQEARLRCSPMKGHSHVYWYRQLPEEGLKFMVYLQKENIIDESGMPKERFSAEFPKEGPSILRIQQVVRGDSAAYFCASSPSTGSGNTIYFGEGSWLTVV.

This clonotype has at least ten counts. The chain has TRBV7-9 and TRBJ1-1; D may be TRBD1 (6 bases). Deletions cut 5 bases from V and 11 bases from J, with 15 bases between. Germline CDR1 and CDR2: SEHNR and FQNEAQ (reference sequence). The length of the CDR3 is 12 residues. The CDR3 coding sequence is TGTGCCAGCAGCCTCTTTCAGGGGAGGGCTTTCTTT. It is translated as CASSLFQGRAFF.

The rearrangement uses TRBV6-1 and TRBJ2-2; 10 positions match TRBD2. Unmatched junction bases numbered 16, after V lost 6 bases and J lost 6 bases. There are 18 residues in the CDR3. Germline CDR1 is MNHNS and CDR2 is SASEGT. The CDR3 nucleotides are TGTGCCAGCAGAAGACTTGGTCTAGCGGGAGTTATCGCCGGGGAGCTGTTTTTT. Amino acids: CASRRLGLAGVIAGELFF.

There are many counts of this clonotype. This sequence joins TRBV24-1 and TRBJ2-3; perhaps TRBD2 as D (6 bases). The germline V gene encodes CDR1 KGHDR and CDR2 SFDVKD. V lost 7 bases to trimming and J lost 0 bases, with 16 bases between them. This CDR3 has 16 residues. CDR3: CATSHSVGGSTDTQYF. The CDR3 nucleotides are TGTGCCACCAGCCACTCGGTGGGGGGAAGCACAGATACGCAGTATTTT.

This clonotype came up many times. CDR3 amino acids: CASSLTRDRECGEQYF. CDR3 in DNA: TGTGCCAGCAGCTTAACCCGGGACAGGGAGTGTGGCGAGCAGTACTTC. V is TRBV7-3 and J is TRBJ2-7, with 9 nucleotides matching TRBD1. Germline trimming cut 0 bases from V and 6 bases from J; bases unmatched to any gene: 9. Germline values: CDR1 SGHTA, CDR2 FQGTGA. The CDR3 contains 16 residues.

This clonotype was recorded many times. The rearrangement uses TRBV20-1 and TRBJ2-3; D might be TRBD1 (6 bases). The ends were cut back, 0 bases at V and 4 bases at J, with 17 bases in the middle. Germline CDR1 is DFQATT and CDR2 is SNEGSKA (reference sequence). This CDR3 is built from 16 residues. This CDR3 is CSARDPRGLRADTQYF. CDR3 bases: TGCAGTGCTAGAGATCCCAGGGGATTGAGAGCAGATACGCAGTATTTT.

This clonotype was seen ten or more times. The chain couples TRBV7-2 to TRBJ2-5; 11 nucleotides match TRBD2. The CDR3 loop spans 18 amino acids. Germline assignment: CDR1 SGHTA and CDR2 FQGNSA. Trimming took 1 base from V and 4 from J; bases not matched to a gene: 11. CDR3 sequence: CASSLGGLAGGSGETQYF. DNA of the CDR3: TGTGCCAGCAGCTTAGGGGGCCTAGCGGGAGGTTCGGGAGAGACCCAGTACTTC.

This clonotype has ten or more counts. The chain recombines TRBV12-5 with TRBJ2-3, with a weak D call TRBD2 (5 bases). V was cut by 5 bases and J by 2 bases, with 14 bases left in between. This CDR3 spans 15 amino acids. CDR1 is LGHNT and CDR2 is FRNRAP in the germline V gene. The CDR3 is CASGLTTGSTDTQYF. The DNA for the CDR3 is TGTGCTAGTGGTCTAACGACGGGGTCCACAGATACGCAGTATTTT.

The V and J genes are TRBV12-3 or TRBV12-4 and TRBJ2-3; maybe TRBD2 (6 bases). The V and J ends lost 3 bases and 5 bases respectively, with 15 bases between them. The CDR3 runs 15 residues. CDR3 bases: TGTGCCAGCAGTTTGGGCGGGACTGCCCGAGATACGCAGTATTTT. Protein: CASSLGGTARDTQYF.

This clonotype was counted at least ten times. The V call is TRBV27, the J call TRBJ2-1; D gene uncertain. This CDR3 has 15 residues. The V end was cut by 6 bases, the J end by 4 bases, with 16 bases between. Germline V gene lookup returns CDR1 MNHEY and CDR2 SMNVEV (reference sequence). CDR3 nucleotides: TGTGCCAGCAGCCCCCAGCCAATCGGATACAATGAGCAGTTCTTC. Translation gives CASSPQPIGYNEQFF.

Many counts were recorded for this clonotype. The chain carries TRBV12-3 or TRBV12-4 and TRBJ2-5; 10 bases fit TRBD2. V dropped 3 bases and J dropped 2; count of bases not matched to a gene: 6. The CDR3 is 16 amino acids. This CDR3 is CASSFFLAGEQETQYF. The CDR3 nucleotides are TGTGCCAGCAGTTTTTTCCTAGCGGGAGAACAAGAGACCCAGTACTTC.

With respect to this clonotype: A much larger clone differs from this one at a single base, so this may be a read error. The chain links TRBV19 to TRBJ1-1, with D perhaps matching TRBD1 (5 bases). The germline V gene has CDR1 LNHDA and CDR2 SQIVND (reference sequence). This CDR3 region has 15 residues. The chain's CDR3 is CVSRNPTVMNTEAFF. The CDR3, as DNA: TGTGTCAGTAGAAACCCGACAGTAATGAACACTGAAGCTTTCTTT.

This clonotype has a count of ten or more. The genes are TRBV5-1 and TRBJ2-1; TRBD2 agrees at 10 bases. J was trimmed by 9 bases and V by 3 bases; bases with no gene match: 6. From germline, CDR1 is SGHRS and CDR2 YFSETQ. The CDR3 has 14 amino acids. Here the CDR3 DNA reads TGCGCCAGCAGCTCGACTAGCGGGTACGGTGAGCAGTTCTTC. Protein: CASSSTSGYGEQFF.

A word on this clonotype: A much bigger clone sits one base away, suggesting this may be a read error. CDR3 amino acids: CASSPANATNGKLFF. The CDR3 nucleotides are TGTGCCAGCTCACCAGCGAATGCAACTAATGGAAAACTGTTTTTT. V gene TRBV18 combines with J gene TRBJ1-4, with D unresolved. The germline V gene encodes CDR1 KGHSH and CDR2 LQKENI. The length of the CDR3 is 15 residues.

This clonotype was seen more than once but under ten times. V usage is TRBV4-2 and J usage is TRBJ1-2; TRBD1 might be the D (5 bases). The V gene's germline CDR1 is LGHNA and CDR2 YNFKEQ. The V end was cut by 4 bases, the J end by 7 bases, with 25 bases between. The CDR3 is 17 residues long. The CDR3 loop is CASSPSLLGQGKGGYTF. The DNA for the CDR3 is TGTGCCAGCAGCCCTTCCCTGTTAGGTCAGGGTAAAGGTGGCTACACCTTC.

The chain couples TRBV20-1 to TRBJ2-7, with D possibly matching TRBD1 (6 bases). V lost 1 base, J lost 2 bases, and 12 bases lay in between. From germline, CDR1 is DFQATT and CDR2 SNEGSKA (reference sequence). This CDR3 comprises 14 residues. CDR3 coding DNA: TGCAGTGCTAGAGTCACCGGACAGACCTACGAGCAGTACTTC. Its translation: CSARVTGQTYEQYF.

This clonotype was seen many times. This CDR3 is CASSYGTSGLYNEQFF. The CDR3 DNA follows: TGTGCCAGCAGCTACGGGACTAGCGGGCTCTACAATGAGCAGTTCTTC. V and J are TRBV7-9 and TRBJ2-1; 12 nucleotides align to TRBD2. CDR3 length equals 16 residues. Germline-derived CDR1 and CDR2 are SEHNR and FQNEAQ (reference sequence). With 4 bases clipped from V and 3 bases from J, the junction kept 4 bases outside the gene matches.

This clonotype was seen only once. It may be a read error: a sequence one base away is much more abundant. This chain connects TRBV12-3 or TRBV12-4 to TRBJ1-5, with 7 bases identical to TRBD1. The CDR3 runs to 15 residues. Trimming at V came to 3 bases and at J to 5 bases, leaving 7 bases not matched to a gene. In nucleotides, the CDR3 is TGTGCCAGCAGTTTTTGGGGACAGCCCTATCAGCCCCAGCATTTT. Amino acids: CASSFWGQPYQPQHF.

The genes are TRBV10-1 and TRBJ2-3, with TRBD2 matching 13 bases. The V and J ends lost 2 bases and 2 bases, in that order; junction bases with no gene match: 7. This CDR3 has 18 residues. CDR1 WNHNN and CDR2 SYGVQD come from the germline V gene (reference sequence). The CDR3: CASSEALLAGGVTDTQYF. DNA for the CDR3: TGCGCCAGCAGTGAGGCCCTACTAGCGGGAGGGGTCACAGATACGCAGTATTTT.

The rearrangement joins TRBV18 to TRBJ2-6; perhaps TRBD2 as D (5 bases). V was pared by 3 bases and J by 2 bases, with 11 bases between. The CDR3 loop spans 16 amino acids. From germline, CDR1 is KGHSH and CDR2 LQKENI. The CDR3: CASSPELGAGANVLTF. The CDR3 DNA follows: TGTGCCAGCTCACCGGAACTCGGGGCTGGGGCCAACGTCCTGACTTTC.